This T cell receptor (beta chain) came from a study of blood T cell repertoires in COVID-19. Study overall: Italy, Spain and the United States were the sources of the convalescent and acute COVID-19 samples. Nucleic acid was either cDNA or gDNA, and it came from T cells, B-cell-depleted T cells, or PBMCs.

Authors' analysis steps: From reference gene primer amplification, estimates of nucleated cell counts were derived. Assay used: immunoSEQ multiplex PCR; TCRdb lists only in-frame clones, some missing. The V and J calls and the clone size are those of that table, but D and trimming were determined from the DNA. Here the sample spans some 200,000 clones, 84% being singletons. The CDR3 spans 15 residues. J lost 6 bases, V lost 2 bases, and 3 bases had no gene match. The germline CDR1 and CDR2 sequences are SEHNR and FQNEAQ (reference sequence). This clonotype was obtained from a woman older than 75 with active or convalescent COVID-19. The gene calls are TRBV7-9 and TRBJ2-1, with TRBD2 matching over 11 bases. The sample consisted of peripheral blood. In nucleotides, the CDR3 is TGTGCCAGCAGCTTATCCGGACTAGCGGGCAATGAGCAGTTCTTC. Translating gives CASSLSGLAGNEQFF.